Detailed here is one T cell receptor (beta chain). The antigen is undetermined. Clones were sequenced by immunoSEQ multiplex PCR, and TCRdb holds only the in-frame ones, with some missing. Of nearly 85,000 clones listed, around 85% are singletons. The V segment lost 3 bases and the J segment 2 bases; nucleotides outside the gene matches: 7. The CDR3 totals 16 residues. Germline CDR1 reads KGHSH; CDR2 reads LQKENI. This sample was included in a study of OX40 agonist ivuxolimab in advanced cancers. Study-wide results and caveats: Nonresponders, in some cases, also had low normalized T-cell clonal expansion.

The V call is TRBV18, the J call TRBJ2-7; 10 nucleotides match TRBD2. Specimen: CD4+ or CD8+ T cells sorted from blood, collected in a trial of the OX40 agonist ivuxolimab. The origin of this receptor is an adult with an advanced solid tumor such as melanoma, head and neck, liver or kidney cancer. In DNA form, the CDR3 reads TGTGCCAGCTCACCCTCTCTAGCGGGGGTAGCCTACGAGCAGTACTTC. This sequence encodes CASSPSLAGVAYEQYF.